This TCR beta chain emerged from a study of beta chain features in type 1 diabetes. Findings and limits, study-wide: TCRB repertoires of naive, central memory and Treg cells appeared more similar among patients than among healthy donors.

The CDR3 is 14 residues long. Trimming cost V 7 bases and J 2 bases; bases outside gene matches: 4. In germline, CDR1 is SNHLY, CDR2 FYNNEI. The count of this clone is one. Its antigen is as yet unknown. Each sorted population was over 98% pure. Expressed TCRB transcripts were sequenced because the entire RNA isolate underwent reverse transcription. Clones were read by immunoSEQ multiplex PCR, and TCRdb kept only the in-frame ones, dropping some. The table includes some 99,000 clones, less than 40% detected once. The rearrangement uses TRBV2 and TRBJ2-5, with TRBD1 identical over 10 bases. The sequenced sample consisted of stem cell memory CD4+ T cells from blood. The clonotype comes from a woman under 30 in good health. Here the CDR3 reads CASKRTGGQETQYF. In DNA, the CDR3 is TGTGCCAGCAAGAGGACAGGGGGTCAAGAGACCCAGTACTTC.